This TCR beta chain was profiled in a study of blood T cell repertoires in COVID-19. Study details: Researchers got acute and convalescent COVID-19 samples from the United States, Italy and Spain.

Trimming cost V 1 base and J 2 bases, with 10 bases left between them. This CDR3 has 15 amino acids. The germline V gene has CDR1 SGHRS and CDR2 YFSETQ. Authors' processing steps: From reference gene primer amplification, estimates of nucleated cell counts were derived. The protocol was immunoSEQ multiplex PCR, while the TCRdb copy is restricted to in-frame clones and leaves out a portion. V and J calls plus clone size are reproduced from that table; the DNA served to infer D and trimming. The profile shows approximately 200,000 clones, 85% to 95% of them singletons. Specimen: peripheral blood. V usage is TRBV5-1 and J usage is TRBJ2-1; D not certain. The sequence derives from a man between 25 and 39 years old with COVID-19, enrolled during active disease. In DNA form, the CDR3 reads TGCGCCAGCAGCTTGCAGGATGTCACCTACAATGAGCAGTTCTTC. Protein: CASSLQDVTYNEQFF.